This T cell receptor (beta chain) emerged from a study of OX40 agonist ivuxolimab in advanced cancers. As for the study in general: Dose-escalation cases comprised hepatocellular carcinoma, melanoma, renal cell or head and neck cancer.

V was shortened by 2 bases and J by 2 bases, with 10 bases between the two germline ends. The V gene's germline CDR1 is MNHEY and CDR2 SMNVEV (reference sequence). This CDR3 is 15 amino acids long. The assay was immunoSEQ multiplex PCR, and TCRdb's table has in-frame clones only and misses some. The top ten clones hold under 25% of a sample with tens of thousands of clones, around 82% of them seen once. Drawing of blood for sampling happened at baseline, at cycle 4 day 1, and at cycle 7 day 1. With regard to this clone: The antigen remains unidentified.

Broader study findings: Low clonal expansion, among the lowest seen, marked partial responders at 0.1-3.0 mg/kg. Low normalized T-cell clonal expansion was additionally recorded for some nonresponders.

Sequences were derived from CD4+ or CD8+ T cells sorted from blood, sampled in a trial of the OX40 agonist ivuxolimab. This TCR derives from an adult with an advanced solid tumor such as melanoma, head and neck, liver or kidney cancer. The chain joins TRBV27 to TRBJ2-1, with D possibly matching TRBD1 (6 bases). The CDR3 protein is CASSLARGPYNEQFF. In DNA form, the CDR3 reads TGTGCCAGCAGTTTAGCCAGGGGCCCCTACAATGAGCAGTTCTTC.